This T cell receptor beta chain was documented in a study of somatic mutations in cytotoxic T cells in rheumatoid arthritis. Here immunoSEQ multiplex PCR was the method, and the copy in TCRdb shows in-frame clones only, minus some. The sample carries 15,000 to 20,000 clones, about four fifths recorded once. This clone has only one observation. The receptor was isolated from an adult with rheumatoid arthritis. The sequencing sample was made of CD8+ T cells sorted from blood.

CDR3: CASSQGAAANYGYTF. Here the CDR3 DNA reads TGCGCCAGCAGCCAAGGAGCAGCAGCTAACTATGGCTACACCTTC. The chain couples TRBV4-3 to TRBJ1-2; D gene unclear. V lost 1 base and J 0 bases, leaving 9 bases between the germline ends. This CDR3 is 15 amino acids long. Germline CDR1 reads LGHNA; CDR2 reads YSLEER.